The 23 T cell receptor beta chains given below trace back to one sample, sequenced in a study of blood T cell repertoires in COVID-19. Sequenced by immunoSEQ multiplex PCR; TCRdb stores in-frame clones only, minus some. Of about 200,000 clones in the sample, over 75% were seen once. The sequenced sample consisted of peripheral blood. These receptors all stem from a middle-aged man with active or convalescent COVID-19.

The chain recombines TRBV6-5 with TRBJ1-5, with TRBD1 as a possible D gene (6 bases). The CDR3 totals 15 residues. The V and J ends lost 5 bases and 2 bases respectively, with 13 bases between them. Germline CDR1 reads MNHEY; CDR2 reads SVGAGI. CDR3: CASSPRGRGNQPQHF. In nucleotides, the CDR3 is TGTGCCAGCAGTCCCAGGGGACGGGGCAATCAGCCCCAGCATTTT.

The chain has TRBV11-3 and TRBJ2-7; D perhaps matches TRBD1 (5 bases). The CDR3 runs 16 residues. The V end was cut by 7 bases, the J end by 5 bases, with 24 bases between. Germline V gives CDR1 SGHNT, CDR2 YENEEA. CDR3 DNA: TGTGCCAGCATCAACTTCAGGGTTGGCTTCTTCCACGAGCAGTACTTC. Translation gives CASINFRVGFFHEQYF.

The chain is built from TRBV19 and TRBJ1-1; no clear D. Trimming cost V 5 bases and J 0 bases, with 13 bases left between them. The germline gives CDR1 LNHDA, CDR2 SQIVND (reference sequence). The CDR3 has 15 residues. The CDR3 DNA is TGTGCCAGTAGTCACAGTCCCCCCATGAACACTGAAGCTTTCTTT. This encodes CASSHSPPMNTEAFF.

The V gene is TRBV5-1, the J gene TRBJ1-2; D is undetermined. The V gene lost 4 bases and the J gene lost 7 bases, with 11 bases spanning the gap. Germline V gene data show CDR1 as SGHRS and CDR2 as YFSETQ. The length of the CDR3 is 12 residues. The CDR3 region is CASSLFEGGYTF. The CDR3 DNA follows: TGCGCCAGCAGCCTATTTGAGGGTGGCTACACCTTC.

The CDR3 sequence: CASSWGGGHETQYF. CDR3 DNA sequence: TGCGCCAGCAGCTGGGGCGGGGGGCACGAGACCCAGTACTTC. The chain links TRBV5-1 to TRBJ2-5, with 8 bases lining up with TRBD2. The CDR3 consists of 14 residues. The V gene's germline CDR1 is SGHRS and CDR2 YFSETQ. The junction had 6 bases not matched to a gene; V was cut back by 3 bases and J by 5 bases.

The V call is TRBV5-6, the J call TRBJ1-2; D is perhaps TRBD1 (5 bases). Germline V gives CDR1 SGHDT, CDR2 YYEEEE. This CDR3 contains 13 residues. Trimming pared 0 bases from V and 3 bases from J, leaving 6 bases between. The CDR3 region is CASSLVRDYGYTF. The CDR3, as DNA: TGTGCCAGCAGCTTGGTCAGGGACTATGGCTACACCTTC.

This clone was seen only a few times. The chain recombines TRBV5-1 with TRBJ2-5, with TRBD2 matching 11 bases. Losses at the gene ends were 4 bases for V and 5 bases for J; bases not matched to a gene: 4. CDR3 size: 14 residues. The V gene's germline CDR1 is SGHRS and CDR2 YFSETQ. The CDR3 is CASSISGGEETQYF. CDR3 bases: TGCGCCAGCAGCATTAGCGGGGGGGAGGAGACCCAGTACTTC.

CDR3 residues: CASSVSSGIGELFF. For the CDR3, the DNA is TGTGCCAGTAGTGTCTCTTCAGGGATCGGGGAGCTGTTTTTT. V gene TRBV19 combines with J gene TRBJ2-2; D perhaps matches TRBD1 (5 bases). V was clipped by 5 bases and J by 7 bases, with 14 bases between them. Germline CDR1 and CDR2: LNHDA and SQIVND (reference sequence). The CDR3 is made up of 14 amino acids.

The rearrangement joins TRBV19 to TRBJ2-6; TRBD2 matches 7 bases. CDR3 length equals 18 residues. V trimming: 5 bases; J trimming: 0 bases; junction bases outside the gene matches: 10. The germline gives CDR1 LNHDA, CDR2 SQIVND (reference sequence). CDR3 amino acids: CASSAGRAGYSGANVLTF. DNA of the CDR3: TGTGCCAGTAGTGCCGGGCGAGCGGGGTACTCTGGGGCCAACGTCCTGACTTTC.

V is TRBV7-3 and J is TRBJ2-2; tentatively, D is TRBD2 (6 bases). V was cut by 2 bases and J by 7 bases, with 17 bases left in between. In germline, CDR1 is SGHTA, CDR2 FQGTGA. This CDR3 region has 16 residues. The CDR3 reads CASSLDFGSRGGELFF. As DNA, the CDR3 is TGTGCCAGCAGCTTAGACTTCGGGAGCCGGGGCGGGGAGCTGTTTTTT.

This clone has only one observation. This sequence joins TRBV5-1 and TRBJ1-6; 8 bases are a match to TRBD1. Per the germline V gene, CDR1 is SGHRS and CDR2 is YFSETQ. J lost 8 bases, V lost 3 bases, and 4 bases had no gene match. The CDR3 totals 14 residues. The CDR3 loop is CASSSQGGDSPLHF. In nucleotides, the CDR3 is TGCGCCAGCAGCTCACAGGGGGGGGATTCACCCCTCCACTTT.

This clone was observed once. V gene TRBV7-9 combines with J gene TRBJ2-3; weak D call: TRBD1 (6 bases). With 0 bases removed from V and 0 bases from J, the gap between germline ends came to 10 bases. Germline V gene sequence: CDR1 SEHNR, CDR2 FQNEAQ (reference sequence). The CDR3 is made up of 16 amino acids. CDR3 region: CASSLAGTPSTDTQYF. The CDR3 DNA sequence: TGTGCCAGCAGCTTAGCGGGGACACCTAGCACAGATACGCAGTATTTT. The variable domain in full, completed from reference TRBV7-9 and TRBJ2-3, reads DTGVSQNPRHKITKRGQNVTFRCDPISEHNRLYWYRQTLGQGPEFLTYFQNEAQLEKSRLLSDRFSAERPKGSFSTLEIQRTEQGDSAMYLCASSLAGTPSTDTQYFGPGTRLTVL.

The count of this clone is one. In nucleotides, the CDR3 is TGTGCCAGCAGTTACTCCGTCGGACAGGTTAATGAAAAACTGTTTTTT. This encodes CASSYSVGQVNEKLFF. The V gene is TRBV6-5, the J gene TRBJ1-4; 7 bases are a match to TRBD1. CDR3 length equals 16 residues. Germline values: CDR1 MNHEY, CDR2 SVGAGI. J was trimmed by 4 bases and V by 0 bases; bases with no gene match: 5.

The chain's CDR3 is CASSDVGALGISPEAFF. As DNA, the CDR3 is TGTGCCAGCAGTGACGTAGGAGCGTTAGGCATTTCCCCTGAAGCTTTCTTT. This chain connects TRBV25-1 to TRBJ1-1; D remains ambiguous. The CDR3 contains 17 residues. V was clipped by 3 bases and J by 6 bases, with 23 bases between them. From germline, CDR1 is MGHDK and CDR2 SYGVNS.

The chain carries TRBV10-3 and TRBJ2-7; 9 positions agree with TRBD1. Germline values: CDR1 ENHRY, CDR2 SYGVKD. The V and J ends lost 6 bases and 3 bases, in that order; junction bases with no gene match: 6. The length of the CDR3 is 14 residues. CDR3 region: CAIRAPGQGYEQYF. The CDR3 DNA sequence: TGTGCCATCAGGGCCCCGGGACAGGGCTACGAGCAGTACTTC.

This clone was counted once. CDR3 sequence reads: CASSLLAGANGYTF. The CDR3 coding sequence is TGTGCCAGCAGCTTACTAGCAGGGGCCAACGGCTACACCTTC. J is TRBJ1-2 and V is TRBV7-9, with a possible D match to TRBD1 (6 bases). Trimming pared 2 bases from V and 8 bases from J, leaving 15 bases between. The CDR3 spans 14 residues. Germline lookup yields CDR1 SEHNR and CDR2 FQNEAQ (reference sequence).

Only a few counts were recorded for this clone. The chain couples TRBV9 to TRBJ1-2, with 8 bases identical to TRBD1. Germline V gene data show CDR1 as SGDLS and CDR2 as YYNGEE. Unmatched junction bases numbered 17, after V lost 0 bases and J lost 4 bases. The CDR3 spans 19 residues. CDR3: CASSVDPLLRTGMGYGYTF. The DNA of the CDR3 is TGTGCCAGCAGCGTAGACCCCCTACTCCGGACAGGGATGGGCTATGGCTACACCTTC.

This clone was detected only a few times. This chain connects TRBV5-1 to TRBJ1-4, with D perhaps TRBD1 (5 bases). Trimming cost V 0 bases and J 6 bases, with 12 bases left between them. The CDR3 sequence is 15 residues long. The germline gives CDR1 SGHRS, CDR2 YFSETQ. CDR3 in amino acids: CASSLVRGSDEKLFF. Here the CDR3 DNA reads TGCGCCAGCAGCTTGGTGCGGGGGTCCGATGAAAAACTGTTTTTT.

The chain carries TRBV19 and TRBJ1-3, with a possible D match to TRBD1 (5 bases). The CDR3 is made up of 11 amino acids. Germline V CDR1 and CDR2: LNHDA, SQIVND (reference sequence). CDR3 sequence (DNA): TGTGCTACAGGCTCTGGAAACACCATATATTTT. Translating it yields CATGSGNTIYF.

The V and J genes are TRBV18 and TRBJ1-2; D remains unclear. The germline V gene has CDR1 KGHSH and CDR2 LQKENI. Trimming stripped 3 bases from V and 8 bases from J, with 16 bases between. The CDR3 length is 14 residues. CDR3 amino acids: CASSPPSAVGGYTF. The CDR3 DNA follows: TGTGCCAGCTCACCCCCGAGTGCGGTCGGGGGCTACACCTTC.

CDR3 region: CASRQLGDQRALTEAFF. CDR3 DNA: TGTGCCAGCAGACAATTGGGAGACCAACGAGCCCTCACTGAAGCTTTCTTT. This sequence joins TRBV28 and TRBJ1-1; D is ambiguous. The V gene's germline CDR1 is MDHEN and CDR2 SYDVKM. Trimming cost V 6 bases and J 4 bases, with 24 bases left between them. The CDR3 totals 17 residues.

This chain joins TRBV28 and TRBJ2-7; 10 nucleotides match TRBD1. J lost 0 bases, V lost 7 bases, and 3 bases had no gene match. Germline CDR1 MDHEN, CDR2 SYDVKM. The CDR3 is 14 residues long. The CDR3 loop reads CASTRTGGSYEQYF. CDR3 nucleotides: TGTGCCAGCACTCGGACAGGGGGCTCCTACGAGCAGTACTTC. Full variable domain (missing parts from reference TRBV28 and TRBJ2-7): DVKVTQSSRYLVKRTGEKVFLECVQDMDHENMFWYRQDPGLGLRLIYFSYDVKMKEKGDIPEGYSVSREKKERFSLILESASTNQTSMYLCASTRTGGSYEQYFGPGTRLTVT.

This clone was counted a single time. This chain connects TRBV11-2 to TRBJ1-3; the match to TRBD1 covers 7 bases. Germline V lookup: CDR1 SGHAT, CDR2 FQNNGV. V gave up 2 bases and J gave up 2 bases; unmatched junction bases: 9. The CDR3 contains 17 residues. CDR3 in amino acids: CASSLSPRQGAGNTIYF. CDR3 nucleotides: TGTGCCAGCAGCTTATCCCCTCGGCAGGGGGCTGGAAACACCATATATTTT.